These 28 T cell receptor beta chains share one sample of origin, sequenced in a study of blood T cell repertoires in COVID-19. Sequencing was performed with immunoSEQ multiplex PCR; in TCRdb, only in-frame clones are kept and a portion is missing. The sample consists of a few hundred thousand clones, roughly nine tenths of them appearing once. Specimen: peripheral blood. The receptors derive from a man between 60 and 75 years old with acute or convalescent COVID-19.

This clone showed up just once. This chain joins TRBV9 and TRBJ1-5; no reliable D call. Trimming pared 0 bases from V and 3 bases from J, leaving 10 bases between. Germline loops: CDR1 SGDLS, CDR2 YYNGEE. The CDR3 spans 15 residues. The CDR3 reads CASSVGGRNNQPQHF. In DNA, the CDR3 is TGTGCCAGCAGCGTAGGCGGGAGGAACAATCAGCCCCAGCATTTT.

The chain joins TRBV3-1 (or the pseudogene TRBV3-2) to TRBJ2-2, with 9 bases fitting TRBD2. J was trimmed by 0 bases and V by 3 bases; bases with no gene match: 5. This CDR3 contains 17 residues. Germline V gives CDR1 LGHDT, CDR2 YNNKEL (reference sequence). The CDR3 is CASSHRGGRANTGELFF. The CDR3, as DNA: TGTGCCAGCAGCCACCGGGGCGGGAGGGCGAACACCGGGGAGCTGTTTTTT.

J is TRBJ1-5 and V is TRBV19; D unclear. This CDR3 comprises 18 residues. Germline CDR1 is LNHDA and CDR2 is SQIVND (reference sequence). V was trimmed by 6 bases and J by 0 bases, leaving 21 bases between them. The CDR3 DNA is TGTGCCAGTAGCCCCGGGGATACAAAACTTATTAGCAATCAGCCCCAGCATTTT. Protein sequence: CASSPGDTKLISNQPQHF.

The V and J genes are TRBV30 and TRBJ1-2, with D uncertain. This CDR3 comprises 12 residues. Deletions cut 2 bases from V and 5 bases from J, with 9 bases between. Germline lookup yields CDR1 GTSNPN and CDR2 SVGIG (reference sequence). Written as DNA, the CDR3 is TGTGCCTGGAGTACTGACATGTATGGCTACACCTTC. Translation gives CAWSTDMYGYTF.

This clone was counted a single time. The chain recombines TRBV24-1 with TRBJ2-1, with 7 bases that match TRBD2. Germline CDR1 is KGHDR and CDR2 is SFDVKD. Germline trimming cut 5 bases from V and 4 bases from J; bases unmatched to any gene: 13. The CDR3 consists of 17 residues. The CDR3 protein is CATSGTAGLGSYNEQFF. CDR3 coding DNA: TGTGCCACCAGTGGTACCGCCGGACTAGGCTCATACAATGAGCAGTTCTTC.

The chain uses TRBV28 and TRBJ2-3; TRBD2 is a possible D gene (5 bases). This CDR3 has 19 amino acids. From germline, CDR1 is MDHEN and CDR2 SYDVKM. Trimming stripped 3 bases from V and 6 bases from J, with 28 bases between. The CDR3 DNA sequence: TGTGCCAGCAGTTTCCCCAGTCTTTCGACTATAGCTGGGTGGGATACGCAGTATTTT. This translates into CASSFPSLSTIAGWDTQYF.

The chain links TRBV4-3 to TRBJ1-1; 7 bases map to TRBD1. The CDR3 contains 12 residues. The germline V gene encodes CDR1 LGHNA and CDR2 YSLEER. Losses at the gene ends were 4 bases for V and 10 bases for J; bases not matched to a gene: 6. Written as DNA, the CDR3 is TGCGCCAGCAGCCGCAGACAGGGACCAGCTTTCTTT. This translates into CASSRRQGPAFF.

V and J are TRBV27 and TRBJ1-6, with 7 bases matching TRBD1. This CDR3 contains 14 residues. The V and J ends lost 9 bases and 7 bases, in that order; junction bases with no gene match: 9. Per germline, CDR1 MNHEY and CDR2 SMNVEV (reference sequence). Written as DNA, the CDR3 is TGTGCCAGGATCCGACAGGGATTCAATTCACCCCTCCACTTT. Protein product: CARIRQGFNSPLHF.

The rearrangement uses TRBV6-5 and TRBJ1-2, with 9 bases that match TRBD1. The CDR3 consists of 15 residues. J lost 4 bases, V lost 6 bases, and 9 bases had no gene match. Germline V gene data show CDR1 as MNHEY and CDR2 as SVGAGI. CDR3 nucleotide sequence: TGTGCCAGCAGCCCCGCCACAGGGGGCCTCTATGGCTACACCTTC. Translating gives CASSPATGGLYGYTF.

The rearrangement joins TRBV6-5 to TRBJ2-1, with D possibly matching TRBD1 (6 bases). V lost 4 bases to trimming and J lost 5 bases, with 12 bases between them. Germline CDR1 and CDR2: MNHEY and SVGAGI. This CDR3 spans 14 amino acids. Here the CDR3 DNA reads TGTGCCAGCAGTTCAAGCGGACAGCACAATGAGCAGTTCTTC. It encodes CASSSSGQHNEQFF.

The chain has TRBV7-3 and TRBJ1-1; D is unclear. V was trimmed by 2 bases and J by 5 bases, leaving 9 bases between them. This CDR3 has 13 residues. Germline CDR1 SGHTA, CDR2 FQGTGA. CDR3 nucleotides: TGTGCCAGCAGCTTATTGTCCGGGACTGAAGCTTTCTTT. This encodes CASSLLSGTEAFF.

J is TRBJ1-1 and V is TRBV11-3; a weak D match, TRBD1 (6 bases). CDR3 size: 17 residues. CDR1 is SGHNT, CDR2 YENEEA, per germline. Trimming removed 8 bases from V and 0 bases from J, with 22 bases in between. In nucleotides, the CDR3 is TGTGCCAGCGGCCCGGGCGGGGGGCGGCCTATGAACACTGAAGCTTTCTTT. This sequence encodes CASGPGGGRPMNTEAFF.

The chain has TRBV7-2 and TRBJ1-5; 11 bases agree with TRBD1. The CDR3 covers 17 residues. CDR1 is SGHTA and CDR2 is FQGNSA in the germline V gene. V shed 3 bases and J 2 bases; nucleotides not matched to a gene: 6. This CDR3 is CASSLDRGPRGNQPQHF. CDR3 nucleotides: TGTGCCAGCAGCTTGGACAGGGGGCCGCGGGGCAATCAGCCCCAGCATTTT. The full variable domain, with the rest looked up from reference TRBV7-2 and TRBJ1-5, is GAGVSQSPSNKVTEKGKDVELRCDPISGHTALYWYRQSLGQGLEFLIYFQGNSAPDKSGLPSDRFSAERTGGSVSTLTIQRTQQEDSAVYLCASSLDRGPRGNQPQHFGDGTRLSIL.

The gene calls are TRBV30 and TRBJ1-2; D is undetermined. The germline V gene has CDR1 GTSNPN and CDR2 SVGIG (reference sequence). Trimming stripped 0 bases from V and 6 bases from J, with 11 bases between. The CDR3 is made up of 13 amino acids. The CDR3 nucleotides are TGTGCCTGGAGTGTACGGGGTAATGATGGCTACACCTTC. It yields the protein CAWSVRGNDGYTF.

CDR3 sequence (DNA): TGTGCCAGCAGCTTGCCAGCGGGAGGCACAGATACGCAGTATTTT. This encodes CASSLPAGGTDTQYF. The J gene is TRBJ2-3, the V gene TRBV7-9, with 8 bases matching TRBD2. The V gene's germline CDR1 is SEHNR and CDR2 FQNEAQ (reference sequence). The CDR3 runs 15 residues. J was trimmed by 1 base and V by 3 bases; bases with no gene match: 3. Together with reference TRBV7-9 and TRBJ2-3, the CDR3 gives the full variable domain: DTGVSQNPRHKITKRGQNVTFRCDPISEHNRLYWYRQTLGQGPEFLTYFQNEAQLEKSRLLSDRFSAERPKGSFSTLEIQRTEQGDSAMYLCASSLPAGGTDTQYFGPGTRLTVL.

CDR3 sequence reads: CASSSGQGVPQHF. CDR3 nucleotides: TGTGCCAGCAGCTCAGGACAGGGGGTGCCCCAGCATTTT. V is TRBV3-1 (or the pseudogene TRBV3-2) and J is TRBJ1-5; 10 bases match TRBD1. There are 13 residues in the CDR3. V lost 5 bases and J lost 9; bases outside the gene matches: 4. Per germline, CDR1 LGHDT and CDR2 YNNKEL (reference sequence).

The chain employs TRBV7-9 and TRBJ2-1; D gene ambiguous. Between the trimmed V and J ends, which lost 2 bases and 5 bases, there was a span of 16 bases. The CDR3 sequence is 16 residues long. CDR1 and CDR2 (germline): SEHNR, FQNEAQ (reference sequence). In DNA, the CDR3 is TGTGCCAGCAGCTTAACCGGGTATCGTATGAACAATGAGCAGTTCTTC. It translates to CASSLTGYRMNNEQFF.

The CDR3 is CAWSARGADGELFF. The CDR3 nucleotides read TGTGCCTGGAGTGCCCGGGGAGCGGACGGGGAGCTGTTTTTT. The chain is built from TRBV30 and TRBJ2-2; perhaps TRBD2 as D (5 bases). With 1 base removed from V and 7 bases from J, the gap between germline ends came to 13 bases. The germline V gene has CDR1 GTSNPN and CDR2 SVGIG (reference sequence). This CDR3 comprises 14 residues.

This chain joins TRBV11-3 and TRBJ1-1; D is perhaps TRBD1 (5 bases). Trimming took 7 bases from V and 3 from J, leaving 18 bases between them. CDR1 is SGHNT and CDR2 is YENEEA in the germline V gene. The CDR3 sequence is 15 residues long. The CDR3 loop is CASTNQAGPYTEAFF. The CDR3 DNA follows: TGTGCCAGCACCAATCAGGCGGGGCCGTACACTGAAGCTTTCTTT.

DNA for the CDR3: TGTGCCAGTAGTATGGGAACCCTAGCGGGAGGGACCTACGAGCAGTACTTC. Translation gives CASSMGTLAGGTYEQYF. The chain employs TRBV19 and TRBJ2-7, with 12 bases identical to TRBD2. CDR1 and CDR2 from the germline V gene are LNHDA and SQIVND (reference sequence). V gave up 3 bases and J gave up 2 bases; unmatched junction bases: 8. This CDR3 spans 17 amino acids. Full variable domain (outside the CDR3, taken from reference TRBV19 and TRBJ2-7): DGGITQSPKYLFRKEGQNVTLSCEQNLNHDAMYWYRQDPGQGLRLIYYSQIVNDFQKGDIAEGYSVSREKKESFPLTVTSAQKNPTAFYLCASSMGTLAGGTYEQYFGPGTRLTVT.

The V call is TRBV6-6, the J call TRBJ2-1, with D possibly TRBD2 on 6 matching bases. Germline CDR1 and CDR2: MNHNY and SVGAGI (reference sequence). The ends were cut back, 6 bases at V and 1 base at J, with 10 bases in the middle. The CDR3 extends over 14 amino acids. The CDR3 region is CASRDRESYNEQFF. The CDR3 DNA reads TGTGCCAGCAGAGATCGGGAGTCCTACAATGAGCAGTTCTTC.

Concerning this clone: Compared with germline, one end of the junction differs, possibly owing to a read error. This chain uses TRBV23-1 with TRBJ1-6; 7 nucleotides match TRBD1. TRBV23-1 is known as an ORF, though its function is uncertain. This CDR3 spans 9 amino acids. CDR3 nucleotide sequence: TGCGCCAGCAGTCAGGGACAGCAATTT. It yields the protein CASSQGQQF.

V and J are TRBV5-1 and TRBJ2-7, with 7 bases identical to TRBD1. The CDR3 consists of 14 residues. Trimming at V came to 5 bases and at J to 6 bases, leaving 11 bases not matched to a gene. In germline, CDR1 is SGHRS, CDR2 YFSETQ. The CDR3: CASRTGITSSEQYF. The CDR3 bases are TGCGCCAGCAGGACAGGGATAACTTCTAGCGAGCAGTACTTC.

This clone was picked up one time. V and J are TRBV14 and TRBJ2-7; 7 nucleotides agree with TRBD2. With 4 bases clipped from V and 2 bases from J, the junction kept 8 bases outside the gene matches. This CDR3 region has 15 residues. In germline, CDR1 is SGHDN, CDR2 FVKESK. The CDR3 region is CASSPSSGATYEQYF. The CDR3 coding sequence is TGTGCCAGCAGCCCATCGAGCGGGGCAACCTACGAGCAGTACTTC.

The J gene is TRBJ1-6, the V gene TRBV3-1 (or the pseudogene TRBV3-2); D unresolved. CDR3 size: 15 residues. CDR1 is LGHDT, CDR2 YNNKEL, per germline (reference sequence). Trimming stripped 0 bases from V and 7 bases from J, with 10 bases between. Here the CDR3 reads CASSQDKRANSPLHF. The CDR3 coding sequence is TGTGCCAGCAGCCAAGATAAGCGGGCCAATTCACCCCTCCACTTT.

The chain has TRBV6-5 and TRBJ2-3; 8 bases line up with TRBD1. The V gene's germline CDR1 is MNHEY and CDR2 SVGAGI. The CDR3 sequence is 16 residues long. V lost 4 bases, J lost 1 base, and 7 bases stayed unmatched. The CDR3 nucleotides read TGTGCCAGCAGTTTAGGACAGGGTATTGGCACAGATACGCAGTATTTT. This sequence encodes CASSLGQGIGTDTQYF.

This sequence joins TRBV5-6 and TRBJ1-2; D might be TRBD1 (6 bases). The length of the CDR3 is 13 residues. The germline V gene encodes CDR1 SGHDT and CDR2 YYEEEE. The ends were cut back, 4 bases at V and 4 bases at J, with 11 bases in the middle. DNA of the CDR3: TGTGCCAGCAGCGGCAGGGGCAGCTATGGCTACACCTTC. This gives the protein CASSGRGSYGYTF. Full variable domain (outside the CDR3, taken from reference TRBV5-6 and TRBJ1-2): DAGVTQSPTHLIKTRGQQVTLRCSPKSGHDTVSWYQQALGQGPQFIFQYYEEEERQRGNFPDRFSGHQFPNYSSELNVNALLLGDSALYLCASSGRGSYGYTFGSGTRLTVV.

The chain employs TRBV19 and TRBJ2-7; possibly TRBD2 for D (5 bases). The CDR3 spans 14 residues. V was clipped by 5 bases and J by 0 bases, with 11 bases between them. Germline CDR1 is LNHDA and CDR2 is SQIVND (reference sequence). The CDR3 spells CASSVSTSSYEQYF. CDR3 coding DNA: TGTGCCAGTAGTGTTAGTACTAGCTCCTACGAGCAGTACTTC.